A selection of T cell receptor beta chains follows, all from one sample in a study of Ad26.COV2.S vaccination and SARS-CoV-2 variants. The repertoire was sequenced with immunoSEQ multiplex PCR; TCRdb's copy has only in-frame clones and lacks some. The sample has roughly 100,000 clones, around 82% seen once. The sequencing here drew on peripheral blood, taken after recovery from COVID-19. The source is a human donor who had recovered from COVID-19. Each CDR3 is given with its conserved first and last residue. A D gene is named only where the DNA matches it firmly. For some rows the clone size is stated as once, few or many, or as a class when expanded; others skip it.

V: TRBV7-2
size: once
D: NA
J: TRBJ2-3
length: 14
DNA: TGTGCCAGCAGCTTAATGTCTCGCACAGATACGCAGTATTTT
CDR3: CASSLMSRTDTQYF

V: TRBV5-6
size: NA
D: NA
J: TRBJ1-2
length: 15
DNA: TGTGCCAGCAGCTTGGGTGCAGGTATCACTTATGGCTACACCTTC
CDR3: CASSLGAGITYGYTF

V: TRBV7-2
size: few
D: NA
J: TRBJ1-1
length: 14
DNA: TGTGCCAGCAGCTTAGGCGACGTTTACACTGAAGCTTTCTTT
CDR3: CASSLGDVYTEAFF

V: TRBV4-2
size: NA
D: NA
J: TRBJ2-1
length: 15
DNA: TGTGCCAGCAGCCAAGATCATGCAGGGATCAATGAGCAGTTCTTC
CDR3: CASSQDHAGINEQFF

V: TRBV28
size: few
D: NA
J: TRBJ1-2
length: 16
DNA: TGTGCCAGCAGCACCGGGACTGACGGAATAAACTATGGCTACACCTTC
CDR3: CASSTGTDGINYGYTF

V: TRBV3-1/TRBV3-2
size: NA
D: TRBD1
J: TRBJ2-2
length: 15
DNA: TGTGCCAGCAGCCCCCGGACAGGGGCGCCCGGGGAGCTGTTTTTT
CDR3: CASSPRTGAPGELFF

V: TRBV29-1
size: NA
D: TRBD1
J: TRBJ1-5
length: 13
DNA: TGCAGCGTCGCCCAGGGGGCGGATCAGCCCCAGCATTTT
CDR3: CSVAQGADQPQHF

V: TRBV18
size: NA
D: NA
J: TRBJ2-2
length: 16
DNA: TGTGCCAGCTCACCGAGGGGCGGGGCAAACACCGGGGAGCTGTTTTTT
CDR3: CASSPRGGANTGELFF

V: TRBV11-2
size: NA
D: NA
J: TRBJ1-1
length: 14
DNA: TGTGCCAGCAGCTTGGGGATCTTGGACACTGAAGCTTTCTTT
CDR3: CASSLGILDTEAFF

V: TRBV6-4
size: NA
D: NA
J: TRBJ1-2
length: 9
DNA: TGTGCCAGGCCCTATGGCTACACCTTC
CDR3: CARPYGYTF

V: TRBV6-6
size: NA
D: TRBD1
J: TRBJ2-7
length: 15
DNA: TGTGCCAGCAGTTCTCCGACGGACAGGGTGCACGAGCAGTACTTC
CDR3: CASSSPTDRVHEQYF

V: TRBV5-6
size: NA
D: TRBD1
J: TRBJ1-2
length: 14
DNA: TGTGCCAGCAGTCGCAGGGGGTATGGGGATGGCTACACCTTC
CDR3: CASSRRGYGDGYTF

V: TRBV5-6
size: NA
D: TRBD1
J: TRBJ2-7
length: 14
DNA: TGTGCCAGCAGCAGACAGGGGGTCATCTACGAGCAGTACTTC
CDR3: CASSRQGVIYEQYF

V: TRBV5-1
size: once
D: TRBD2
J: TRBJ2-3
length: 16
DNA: TGCGCCAGCAGCTTGGGGACTAGCGGGGTACAAGATACGCAGTATTTT
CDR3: CASSLGTSGVQDTQYF

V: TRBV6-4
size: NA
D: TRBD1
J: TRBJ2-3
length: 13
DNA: TGTGCCAGCCGTGAGCAGGGGGCAGATACGCAGTATTTT
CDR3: CASREQGADTQYF

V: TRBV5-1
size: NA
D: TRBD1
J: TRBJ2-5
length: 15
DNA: TGCGCCAGCAGCCCCGGGGAGACAGGGGAAGAGACCCAGTACTTC
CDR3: CASSPGETGEETQYF

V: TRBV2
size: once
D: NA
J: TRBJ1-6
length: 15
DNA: TGTGCCAGCATCCCGAATCCTCACTATAATTCACCCCTCCACTTT
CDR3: CASIPNPHYNSPLHF

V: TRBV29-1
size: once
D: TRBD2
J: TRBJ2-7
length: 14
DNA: TGCAGCGTTACTGGGACTAGCGGGTACTACGAGCAGTACTTC
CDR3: CSVTGTSGYYEQYF

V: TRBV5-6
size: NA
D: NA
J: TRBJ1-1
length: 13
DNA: TGTGCCAGCAGCTTAGGTTCGGGGACTGAAGCTTTCTTT
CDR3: CASSLGSGTEAFF

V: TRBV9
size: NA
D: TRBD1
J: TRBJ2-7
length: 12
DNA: TGTGCCAGCAGCGCACACAGGGGCGAGCAGTACTTC
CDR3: CASSAHRGEQYF

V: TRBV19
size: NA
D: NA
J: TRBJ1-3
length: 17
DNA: TGTGCCAGTAGTATAGTCGACAGAACGAGCTCTGGAAACACCATATATTTT
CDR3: CASSIVDRTSSGNTIYF

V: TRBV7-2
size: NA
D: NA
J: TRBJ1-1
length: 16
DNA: TGTGCCAGCAGCTTAGCTCTGGGGGGGTTGAACACTGAAGCTTTCTTT
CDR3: CASSLALGGLNTEAFF

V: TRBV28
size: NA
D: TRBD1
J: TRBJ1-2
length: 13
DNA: TGTGCCAGCACTCTGAGGGACAGACATGGCTACACCTTC
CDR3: CASTLRDRHGYTF

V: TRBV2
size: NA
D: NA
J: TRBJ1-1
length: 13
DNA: TGTGCCAATAACCTGGGGATGAACACTGAAGCTTTCTTT
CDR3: CANNLGMNTEAFF

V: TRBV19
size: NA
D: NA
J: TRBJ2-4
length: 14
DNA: TGTGCCAGTAGTATAGGAGATTTGGTCCAACTTCAGTACTTC
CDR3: CASSIGDLVQLQYF

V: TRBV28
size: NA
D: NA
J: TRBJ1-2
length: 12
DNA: TGTGCCAGCAGTTTACATACCTATGGCTACACCTTC
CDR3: CASSLHTYGYTF

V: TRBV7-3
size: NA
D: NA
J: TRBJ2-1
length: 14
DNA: TGTGCCAGCAGCTTAACGCAGGGAACCAATGAGCAGTTCTTC
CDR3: CASSLTQGTNEQFF

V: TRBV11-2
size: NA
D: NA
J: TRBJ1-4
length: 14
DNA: TGTGCCAGCAGCTTAGATCGATCTTTGGAAAAACTGTTTTTT
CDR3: CASSLDRSLEKLFF

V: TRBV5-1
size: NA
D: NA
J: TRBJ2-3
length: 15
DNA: TGCGCCAGCCTCCTGGGGCCCACTAGCACAGATACGCAGTATTTT
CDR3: CASLLGPTSTDTQYF

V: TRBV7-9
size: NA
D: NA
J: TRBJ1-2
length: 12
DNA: TGTGCCAGCAGCTTCTCCGGGGATGGCTACACCTTC
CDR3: CASSFSGDGYTF

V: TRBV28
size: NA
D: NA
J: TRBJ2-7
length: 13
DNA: TGTGCCAGCAGTCGTGGGCCCATTTACGAGCAGTACTTC
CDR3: CASSRGPIYEQYF

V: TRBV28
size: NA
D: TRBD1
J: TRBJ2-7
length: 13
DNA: TGTGCCAGTAAAACAGGGGGTACGTACGAGCAGTACTTC
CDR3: CASKTGGTYEQYF

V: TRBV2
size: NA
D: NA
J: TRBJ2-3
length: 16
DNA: TGTGCCAGCAGTGAAGGGGGAACCGATTATTCCGATACGCAGTATTTT
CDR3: CASSEGGTDYSDTQYF

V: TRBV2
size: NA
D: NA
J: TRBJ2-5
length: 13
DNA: TGTGCCAGCAGTTGGGACTGGAGAGAGACCCAGTACTTC
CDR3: CASSWDWRETQYF

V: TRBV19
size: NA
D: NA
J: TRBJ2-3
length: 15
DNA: TGTGCCAGTAGTATCGATGAACAGCGCACAGATACGCAGTATTTT
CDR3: CASSIDEQRTDTQYF

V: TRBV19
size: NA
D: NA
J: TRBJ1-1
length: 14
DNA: TGTGCCAGTCTCCCCGGAGTCGGGAGAACTGAAGCTTTCTTT
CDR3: CASLPGVGRTEAFF

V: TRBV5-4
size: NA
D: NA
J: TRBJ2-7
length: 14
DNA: TGTGCCAGCAGCTTAGACGGCAGAATCTACGAGCAGTACTTC
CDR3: CASSLDGRIYEQYF

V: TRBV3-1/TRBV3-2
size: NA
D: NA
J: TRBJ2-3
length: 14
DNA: TGTGCCAGCAGCCAGGGACTGAGCACAGATACGCAGTATTTT
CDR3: CASSQGLSTDTQYF

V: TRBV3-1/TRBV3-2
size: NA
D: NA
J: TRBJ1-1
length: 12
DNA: TGTGCCAGCAGCCACGGGACGGTTGAAGCTTTCTTT
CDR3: CASSHGTVEAFF

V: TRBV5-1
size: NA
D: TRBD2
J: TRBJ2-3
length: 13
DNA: TGCGCCAGCAGGGCGGGGGGCACAGATACGCAGTATTTT
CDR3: CASRAGGTDTQYF

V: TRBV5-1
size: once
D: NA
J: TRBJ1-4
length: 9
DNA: TGCGCCAGCGCCGGTAAACTGTTTTTT
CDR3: CASAGKLFF

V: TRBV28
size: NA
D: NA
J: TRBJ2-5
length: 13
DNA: TGTGCCAGCAGTTTCCCCCAGGGCTCTTCCCAGTACTTC
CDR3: CASSFPQGSSQYF

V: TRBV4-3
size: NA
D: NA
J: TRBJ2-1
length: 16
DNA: TGCGCCAGCAGCCAAGGAGCTTTAAGCTCCTACAATGAGCAGTTCTTC
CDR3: CASSQGALSSYNEQFF

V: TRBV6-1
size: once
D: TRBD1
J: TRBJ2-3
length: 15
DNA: TGTGCCAGCAGTGAAGTGACAGGGTTTACAGATACGCAGTATTTT
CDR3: CASSEVTGFTDTQYF

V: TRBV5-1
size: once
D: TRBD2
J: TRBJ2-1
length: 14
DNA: TGCGCCAGCAGCACCCGGACGGGGGGGAATGAGCAGTTCTTC
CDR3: CASSTRTGGNEQFF

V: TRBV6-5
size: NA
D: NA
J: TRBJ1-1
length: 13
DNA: TGTGCCAGCAGACAAGGCCCGCACACTGAAGCTTTCTTT
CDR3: CASRQGPHTEAFF

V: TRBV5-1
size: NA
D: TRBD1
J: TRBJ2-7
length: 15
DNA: TGCGCCAGCAGCTTGGCCCCGGGACAGCAATTAGAGCAGTACTTC
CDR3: CASSLAPGQQLEQYF

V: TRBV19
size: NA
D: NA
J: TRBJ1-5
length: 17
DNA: TGTGCCAGTAGTATCCTCCAGGGGCCCCAAGGAGGTCAGCCCCAGCATTTT
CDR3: CASSILQGPQGGQPQHF

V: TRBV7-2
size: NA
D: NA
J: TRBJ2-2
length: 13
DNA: TGTGCCAACACGGCCGAGAGGCTTGGGGAGCTGTTTTTT
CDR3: CANTAERLGELFF

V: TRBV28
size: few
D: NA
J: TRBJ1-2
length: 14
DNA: TGTGCCAGCAGTCGGACAGCGCTGAACTATGGCTACACCTTC
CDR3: CASSRTALNYGYTF

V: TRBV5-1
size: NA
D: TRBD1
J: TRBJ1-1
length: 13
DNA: TGCGCCAGCAGCTTACCGGGACAGACTGAAGCTTTCTTT
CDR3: CASSLPGQTEAFF

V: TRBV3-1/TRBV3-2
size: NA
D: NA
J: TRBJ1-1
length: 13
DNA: TGTGCCAGCAGCCAAGTTCTCGGCACTGAAGCTTTCTTT
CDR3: CASSQVLGTEAFF